This T cell receptor beta chain was identified in a study of shared clonotypes between healthy human individuals. Study summary: CD4 naive and CD4 memory each took three plates per donor, while CD8 naive took two and CD8 memory one.

Whole-study results and caveats: Inspection by rarefaction showed sorted-subset sequencing to be incomplete despite large depth. Limited genetic and exposure-history diversity came from having few donors.

About this clone itself: Its antigen is unknown.

The CDR3 totals 16 residues. J was trimmed by 4 bases and V by 4 bases; bases with no gene match: 9. Germline loops: CDR1 SEHNR, CDR2 FQNEAQ (reference sequence). CD45RO negativity and positive selection for CCR7 defined naive CD8 cells, a population that excluded terminally differentiated effector memory CD45RA+ cells. An even split of each subset's genomic DNA across several immunoSEQ plates was performed. Profiling relied on immunoSEQ multiplex PCR, and the TCRdb table lists in-frame clones only, not all of them. The sample shows roughly 2.1 million clones, 93% of them seen only once. The chain employs TRBV7-9 and TRBJ1-4, with 7 bases matching TRBD1. The source of this sequence is a man aged 18 to 30 in good health. Some clones in this sample may be carry-over from other donors' samples. Sample: naive CD8+ T cells from PBMCs. CDR3: CASSSGGTANNEKLFF. The CDR3 bases are TGTGCCAGCAGCTCGGGGGGGACAGCGAATAATGAAAAACTGTTTTTT.